Listed here are 27 T cell receptor beta chains from one sample, sequenced in a study of T cell responses to AZD1222 COVID-19 vaccine. Generated by immunoSEQ multiplex PCR, the TCRdb table keeps only in-frame clones and is missing some. Among about 150,000 clones listed, around 90% were seen once. The starting material was peripheral blood, obtained on day 0 of AZD1222 vaccination. Receptors originate from an adult in good health.

The CDR3, as DNA: TGTGCCAGCAGTCGAAAAATGAACACTGAAGCTTTCTTT. Protein sequence: CASSRKMNTEAFF. This chain connects TRBV25-1 to TRBJ1-1, with D uncertain. Germline loops: CDR1 MGHDK, CDR2 SYGVNS. Trimming shortened V by 5 bases and J by 0 bases, and 7 bases separated the two germline ends. The CDR3 is made up of 13 amino acids.

The chain uses TRBV27 and TRBJ1-1, with D possibly being TRBD1 (5 bases). The CDR3 runs to 13 residues. Trimming took off 10 bases at V and 3 bases at J, with 15 bases between the two ends. Looked up from germline, CDR1 is MNHEY and CDR2 is SMNVEV (reference sequence). CDR3 coding DNA: TGTGCCACAAGGGACCAGAGATACACTGAAGCTTTCTTT. This sequence encodes CATRDQRYTEAFF.

This clone has just one count. This rearrangement joins TRBV2 to TRBJ2-1; D gene unclear. There are 11 residues in the CDR3. V lost 0 bases, J lost 9 bases, and 3 bases lay in between. The germline gives CDR1 SNHLY, CDR2 FYNNEI. The CDR3 protein is CASSEAIEQFF. DNA for the CDR3: TGTGCCAGCAGTGAAGCTATTGAGCAGTTCTTC.

The genes are TRBV6-2 or TRBV6-3 and TRBJ2-1, with TRBD2 matching 9 bases. The CDR3 totals 15 residues. The V and J ends lost 1 base and 7 bases, in that order; junction bases with no gene match: 5. Germline V CDR1 and CDR2: MNHEY, SVGEGT. CDR3 DNA: TGTGCCAGCAGTTACTGGTCTAGCGGGGAGAATGAGCAGTTCTTC. Its translation is CASSYWSSGENEQFF.

The J gene is TRBJ2-1, the V gene TRBV15, with 11 bases aligning to TRBD2. Looked up from germline, CDR1 is LNHNV and CDR2 is YYDKDF (reference sequence). CDR3 length: 15 amino acids. Trimming took 6 bases from V and 6 from J; bases not matched to a gene: 7. The CDR3 is CATRNGLAGGNEQFF. In nucleotides, the CDR3 is TGTGCCACCAGAAACGGACTAGCGGGCGGCAATGAGCAGTTCTTC.

V is TRBV7-2 and J is TRBJ1-6, with 9 bases identical to TRBD1. Germline lookup yields CDR1 SGHTA and CDR2 FQGNSA. The CDR3 sequence is 16 residues long. V shed 5 bases, J shed 5 bases, and the junction held 7 bases outside the gene matches. The CDR3 loop is CASSLTGGRNNSPLHF. The CDR3 DNA is TGTGCCAGCAGCCTGACAGGGGGAAGGAATAATTCACCCCTCCACTTT.

The chain recombines TRBV2 with TRBJ2-5, with a possible D match to TRBD2 (6 bases). CDR3 length equals 15 residues. CDR1 is SNHLY and CDR2 is FYNNEI in the germline V gene. Trimming shortened V by 2 bases and J by 2 bases, and 12 bases separated the two germline ends. Here the CDR3 reads CASSEFRDLQETQYF. The CDR3 bases are TGTGCCAGCAGTGAATTTCGGGACTTGCAAGAGACCCAGTACTTC. Complete variable domain (other parts from reference TRBV2 and TRBJ2-5): EPEVTQTPSHQVTQMGQEVILRCVPISNHLYFYWYRQILGQKVEFLVSFYNNEISEKSEIFDDQFSVERPDGSNFTLKIRSTKLEDSAMYFCASSEFRDLQETQYFGPGTRLLVL.

This clone was seen a single time. CDR3 coding DNA: TGTGCCAGCAGTTTGATGGGGGGCACTGAAGCTTTCTTT. This gives the protein CASSLMGGTEAFF. The V call is TRBV12-3 or TRBV12-4, the J call TRBJ1-1, with D tentatively TRBD1 (5 bases). Trimming took 3 bases from V and 4 from J, leaving 9 bases between them. The CDR3 covers 13 residues.

V and J are TRBV7-2 and TRBJ2-2, with TRBD1 matching over 9 bases. J gave up 4 bases and V 4 bases, and 10 bases lay outside the gene matches. Germline V gives CDR1 SGHTA, CDR2 FQGNSA. This CDR3 has 17 amino acids. The CDR3 DNA sequence: TGTGCCAGCAGCTCCCTCGGGACAGGGATCGGCACCGGGGAGCTGTTTTTT. Protein: CASSSLGTGIGTGELFF.

The V call is TRBV11-2, the J call TRBJ2-2, with TRBD2 matching 8 bases. The J segment lost 1 base and the V segment lost 0 bases, leaving 7 bases of the junction unmatched. The CDR3 covers 18 residues. CDR1 and CDR2 (germline): SGHAT, FQNNGV. CDR3 protein: CASSLEGAGEGNTGELFF. The CDR3 DNA reads as TGTGCCAGCAGCTTAGAGGGAGCGGGGGAGGGGAACACCGGGGAGCTGTTTTTT.

The chain carries TRBV10-1 and TRBJ1-3; D remains unclear. Germline lookup yields CDR1 WNHNN and CDR2 SYGVQD (reference sequence). This CDR3 contains 15 residues. V was trimmed by 0 bases and J by 2 bases, leaving 8 bases between them. For the CDR3, the DNA is TGCGCCAGCAGTGAGTCGGTGGGTGCTGGAAACACCATATATTTT. Translated: CASSESVGAGNTIYF.

This chain joins TRBV29-1 and TRBJ1-2; a weak D match, TRBD1 (5 bases). Germline V CDR1 and CDR2: SQVTM, ANQGSEA. This CDR3 comprises 18 residues. The ends were cut back, 6 bases at V and 4 bases at J, with 30 bases in the middle. The CDR3 sequence is CSVGPRWGGGDRLYGYTF. CDR3 nucleotides: TGCAGCGTGGGGCCGCGGTGGGGTGGCGGGGATCGGCTCTATGGCTACACCTTC.

The sample holds one count of this clone. The rearrangement uses TRBV6-5 and TRBJ1-1; D unresolved. Trimming stripped 2 bases from V and 1 base from J, with 5 bases between. From germline, CDR1 is MNHEY and CDR2 SVGAGI. The CDR3 runs 13 residues. The chain's CDR3 is CASSYAWNTEAFF. CDR3 DNA: TGTGCCAGCAGTTACGCTTGGAACACTGAAGCTTTCTTT.

The chain recombines TRBV7-2 with TRBJ2-2; TRBD1 agrees at 12 bases. Unmatched junction bases numbered 4, after V lost 5 bases and J lost 9 bases. The length of the CDR3 is 14 residues. From germline, CDR1 is SGHTA and CDR2 FQGNSA. CDR3 nucleotides: TGTGCCAGCAGCCCCGGGACAGGGGGCCGGGAGCTGTTTTTT. This gives the protein CASSPGTGGRELFF. The full variable domain, completed using reference TRBV7-2 and TRBJ2-2, is GAGVSQSPSNKVTEKGKDVELRCDPISGHTALYWYRQSLGQGLEFLIYFQGNSAPDKSGLPSDRFSAERTGGSVSTLTIQRTQQEDSAVYLCASSPGTGGRELFFGEGSRLTVL.

This clone was counted once. This chain joins TRBV28 and TRBJ1-1; D might be TRBD1 (5 bases). CDR1 MDHEN and CDR2 SYDVKM come from the germline V gene. The CDR3 consists of 13 residues. Trimming took 2 bases from V and 10 from J, leaving 14 bases between them. The CDR3 is CASSLGASRGAFF. DNA of the CDR3: TGTGCCAGCAGTTTAGGGGCCAGTAGGGGAGCTTTCTTT.

The rearrangement joins TRBV6-2 or TRBV6-3 to TRBJ2-5, with a possible D match to TRBD2 (5 bases). Per the germline V gene, CDR1 is MNHEY and CDR2 is SVGEGT. CDR3 length: 15 amino acids. The germline V and J ends were trimmed by 2 bases and 3 bases, with 13 bases remaining between them. The CDR3 here is CASSYPVGVKETQYF. The CDR3 coding sequence is TGTGCCAGCAGTTACCCTGTCGGGGTGAAAGAGACCCAGTACTTC.

The rearrangement joins TRBV5-1 to TRBJ2-1, with 10 positions matching TRBD2. CDR1 and CDR2 (germline): SGHRS, YFSETQ. The CDR3 runs 14 residues. After removal of 5 bases from V and 4 bases from J, the junction contained 3 bases not matched to a gene. In DNA form, the CDR3 reads TGCGCCAGCAGGTCAGCGGGGGGGTACAATGAGCAGTTCTTC. This codes for CASRSAGGYNEQFF. Looking up the rest from reference TRBV5-1 and TRBJ2-1 gives the full variable domain: KAGVTQTPRYLIKTRGQQVTLSCSPISGHRSVSWYQQTPGQGLQFLFEYFSETQRNKGNFPGRFSGRQFSNSRSEMNVSTLELGDSALYLCASRSAGGYNEQFFGPGTRLTVL.

The chain has TRBV6-5 and TRBJ1-2; tentatively, D is TRBD1 (6 bases). CDR1 MNHEY and CDR2 SVGAGI come from the germline V gene. Between the trimmed V and J ends, which lost 0 bases and 5 bases, there was a span of 13 bases. The CDR3 covers 15 residues. CDR3 DNA sequence: TGTGCCAGCAGTTACTCGATAGGGACACCATATGGCTACACCTTC. Translation gives CASSYSIGTPYGYTF.

The rearrangement uses TRBV6-6 and TRBJ1-2; 9 bases fit TRBD1. The CDR3 spans 15 residues. Per the germline V gene, CDR1 is MNHNY and CDR2 is SVGAGI (reference sequence). V shed 5 bases and J 4 bases; nucleotides not matched to a gene: 8. CDR3 nucleotide sequence: TGTGCCAGCAGTATACAACAGGGGGCCAGCTATGGCTACACCTTC. Its translation: CASSIQQGASYGYTF.

The V and J genes are TRBV6-5 and TRBJ2-5; D possibly corresponds to TRBD2 (5 bases). The CDR3 totals 14 residues. Trimming stripped 2 bases from V and 10 bases from J, with 17 bases between. Germline CDR1 is MNHEY and CDR2 is SVGAGI. CDR3 in amino acids: CASSYGLAPWIQYF. CDR3 DNA sequence: TGTGCCAGCAGTTACGGTCTAGCCCCTTGGATCCAGTACTTC.

J is TRBJ1-1 and V is TRBV11-3; the D gene is possibly TRBD1 (6 bases). This CDR3 contains 14 residues. The V gene lost 5 bases and the J gene lost 4 bases, with 14 bases spanning the gap. Germline assignment: CDR1 SGHNT and CDR2 YENEEA. The CDR3 coding sequence is TGTGCCAGCAGCCTTCGGGGGGGCGGCACTGAAGCTTTCTTT. Protein product: CASSLRGGGTEAFF.

The chain links TRBV4-2 to TRBJ2-5; D not certain. From germline, CDR1 is LGHNA and CDR2 YNFKEQ. This CDR3 is built from 14 residues. Trimming removed 0 bases from V and 5 bases from J, with 10 bases in between. The DNA of the CDR3 is TGTGCCAGCAGCCAAGATCTCCGTGGGGAGACCCAGTACTTC. Translation: CASSQDLRGETQYF.

This clone was seen only once. The J gene is TRBJ2-3, the V gene TRBV11-3, with 7 bases aligning to TRBD2. V lost 5 bases and J lost 0; bases outside the gene matches: 5. The CDR3 sequence is 15 residues long. Per germline, CDR1 SGHNT and CDR2 YENEEA. CDR3 sequence reads: CASSAGDSSTDTQYF. As DNA, the CDR3 is TGTGCCAGCAGCGCGGGGGACTCTAGCACAGATACGCAGTATTTT.

This sequence joins TRBV29-1 and TRBJ1-4; weak D call: TRBD1 (5 bases). V was clipped by 5 bases and J by 0 bases, with 13 bases between them. CDR3 length equals 15 residues. CDR1 and CDR2 (germline): SQVTM, ANQGSEA. This CDR3 is CSVSVWGATNEKLFF. DNA of the CDR3: TGCAGCGTTTCCGTTTGGGGGGCAACTAATGAAAAACTGTTTTTT.

This sequence joins TRBV6-1 and TRBJ2-7; no reliable D call. The germline V gene encodes CDR1 MNHNS and CDR2 SASEGT. V lost 3 bases, J lost 4 bases, and 13 bases lay in between. This CDR3 comprises 14 residues. CDR3 sequence: CASSEHTTQYEQYF. The CDR3 coding sequence is TGTGCCAGCAGTGAGCACACTACTCAGTACGAGCAGTACTTC.

This clone was found once. The chain uses TRBV7-2 and TRBJ1-2; TRBD1 is a possible D gene (5 bases). V shed 2 bases and J shed 5 bases, with 9 bases lying between them. Germline V gives CDR1 SGHTA, CDR2 FQGNSA. This CDR3 is 13 amino acids long. The CDR3 is CASSLTGSYGYTF. CDR3 nucleotide sequence: TGTGCCAGCAGCTTAACAGGATCTTATGGCTACACCTTC.

This clone occurred once. The rearrangement joins TRBV6-1 to TRBJ1-6; no reliable D call. The CDR3 is 13 residues long. The V gene's germline CDR1 is MNHNS and CDR2 SASEGT. Between the trimmed V and J ends, which lost 2 bases and 5 bases, there was a span of 4 bases. The CDR3 nucleotides read TGTGCCAGCAGTGAAATTGATAATTCACCCCTCCACTTT. Translation gives CASSEIDNSPLHF.